The clone carrying this TCR beta chain turned up a few times. The antigen remains unidentified. These data originate in a study of vaccination and CD4 T cells after COVID-19. Study background: There were two doses of either BNT162b2 or mRNA-1273 vaccine given to participants. Blood was drawn a median roughly 66 days post second dose, range 14 to 241. Overall study findings and caveats: A nonsignificant rise from roughly 21 to 40 was seen in the median number of SARS-CoV-2-reactive clonotypes.

Treatment meaning: approximately 10-day PBMC culture with coronavirus spike peptide pools or control peptides (ViraFEST assay). Once obtained from cultured CD4+ T cells, the DNA was sequenced using the Oncomine TCR Beta short-read assay. In TCRdb, the PCR reads were re-called with MiXCR into one record per CDR3 protein. Found here are about 4,400 distinct CDR3 sequences, around 33% of them singletons; the top ten hold over 50%. The origin of this receptor is a human donor who had recovered from COVID-19. The sequencing here drew on CD4+ T cells from blood, cultured in vitro, taken after SARS-CoV-2 vaccination.

The CDR3 region is CSARDLRVSYEQYF. Here the CDR3 DNA reads TGCAGTGCTAGAGATCTCAGGGTATCCTACGAGCAGTACTTC. The J gene is TRBJ2-7, the V gene TRBV20-1; TRBD1 is a possible D gene (5 bases). Trimming cost V 0 bases and J 1 base, with 10 bases left between them. CDR1 and CDR2 from the germline V gene are DFQATT and SNEGSKA (reference sequence). The CDR3 runs 14 residues.